This TCR beta chain was profiled in a study of metastatic and nonmetastatic thyroid tumors. Study at large: Comparison of repertoires was carried out across blood and tumor or nodule tissue from malignant and benign thyroid patients. Study-wide points: Benign nodules reportedly had significantly lower TCR beta diversity than malignant thyroid tumors in blood and tumor.

This clone has at least ten counts. Its cognate antigen is unknown. Original methodology: For papillary thyroid cancer, a distant-metastasis classifier was constructed from CDR3 differences observed across clinicopathological groups. Using MiXCR, TCRdb reanalyzed the PCR reads. The V and J calls reflect TCRdb's pipeline rather than the authors' work. The table lists more than 85,000 clones, over 8.5% of them singletons. Nobody among the patients had been given any treatment before thyroid surgery. The CDR3 contains 15 residues. Trimming cost V 7 bases and J 8 bases, with 20 bases left between them. The sample consisted of blood. The genes are TRBV12-3 or TRBV12-4 and TRBJ2-2; D is perhaps TRBD2 (7 bases). The clonotype comes from a female donor with papillary thyroid cancer or a benign thyroid nodule (not recorded which). Some clones in this sample may be carry-over from other donors' samples. CDR3 coding DNA: TGTGCCAGCATCACTGAGGGGGGGCCGGCTGGGGAGCTGTTTTTT. Protein sequence: CASITEGGPAGELFF.